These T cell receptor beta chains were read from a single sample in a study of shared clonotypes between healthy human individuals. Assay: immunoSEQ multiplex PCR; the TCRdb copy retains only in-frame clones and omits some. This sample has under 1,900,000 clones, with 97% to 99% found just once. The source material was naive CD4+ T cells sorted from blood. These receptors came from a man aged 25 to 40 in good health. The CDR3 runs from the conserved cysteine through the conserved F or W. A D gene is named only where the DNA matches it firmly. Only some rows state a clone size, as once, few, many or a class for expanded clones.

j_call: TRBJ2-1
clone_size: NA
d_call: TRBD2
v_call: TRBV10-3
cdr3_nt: TGTGCCATCAGTGGGACTAGCGCCAACAATGAGCAGTTCTTC
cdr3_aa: CAISGTSANNEQFF

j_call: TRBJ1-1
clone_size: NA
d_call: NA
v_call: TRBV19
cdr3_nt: TGTGCCAGTAAAGAACACCTGAACACTGAAGCTTTCTTT
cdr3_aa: CASKEHLNTEAFF

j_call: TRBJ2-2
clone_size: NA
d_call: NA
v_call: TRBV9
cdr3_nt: TGTGCCAGCAGCGCGGGACTGATGAACACCGGGGAGCTGTTTTTT
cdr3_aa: CASSAGLMNTGELFF

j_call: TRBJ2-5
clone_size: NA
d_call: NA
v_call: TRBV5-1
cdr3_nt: TGCGCCAGCAGCCCCGTAGGCCTGGAGACCCAGTACTTC
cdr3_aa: CASSPVGLETQYF

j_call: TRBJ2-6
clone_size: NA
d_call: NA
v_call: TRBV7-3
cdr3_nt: TGTGCCAGCAGCTTAACCAGCGTGTCTGGGGCCAACGTCCTGACTTTC
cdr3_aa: CASSLTSVSGANVLTF

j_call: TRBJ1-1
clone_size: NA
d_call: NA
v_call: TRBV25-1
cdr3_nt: TGTGCCAGCAGGGGTGGAGGGGTCAACACTGAAGCTTTCTTT
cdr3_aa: CASRGGGVNTEAFF

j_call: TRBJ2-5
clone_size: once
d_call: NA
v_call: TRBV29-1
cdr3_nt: TGCAGCGTGGACTTCAGGGCGCCAGAGACCCAGTACTTC
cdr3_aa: CSVDFRAPETQYF

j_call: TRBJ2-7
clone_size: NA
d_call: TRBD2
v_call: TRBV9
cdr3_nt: TGTGCCAGCAGCGTAGGGGTAGCGGGGCAATACGAGCAGTACTTC
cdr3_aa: CASSVGVAGQYEQYF

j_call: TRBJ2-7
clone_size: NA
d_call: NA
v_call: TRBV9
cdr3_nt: TGTGCCAGCAGCGCCACTAGACTGGCGAACGAGCAGTACTTC
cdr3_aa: CASSATRLANEQYF

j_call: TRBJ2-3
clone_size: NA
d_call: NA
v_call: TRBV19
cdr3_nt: TGTGCCACCCGGAGGGCCCCTAGCACAGATACGCAGTATTTT
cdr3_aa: CATRRAPSTDTQYF

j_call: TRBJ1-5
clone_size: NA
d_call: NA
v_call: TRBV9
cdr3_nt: TGTGCCAGCGGGCAGGGGTATCAGCCCCAGCATTTT
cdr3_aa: CASGQGYQPQHF

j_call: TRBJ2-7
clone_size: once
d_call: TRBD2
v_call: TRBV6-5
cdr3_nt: TGTGCCAGCAGTTACTCCCTCGATAGCGGGAAGAGGGAGCAGTACTTC
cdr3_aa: CASSYSLDSGKREQYF

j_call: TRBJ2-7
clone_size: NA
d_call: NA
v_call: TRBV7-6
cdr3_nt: TGTGCCAGCAGCTTAGCGGGCAGGGGGGACGAGCAGTACTTC
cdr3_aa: CASSLAGRGDEQYF

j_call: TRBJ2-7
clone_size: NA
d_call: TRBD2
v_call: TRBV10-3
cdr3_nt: TGTGCCATCAGTGAGTCGGGGACTAGCGGGAGTGGGATCTCCTACGAGCAGTACTTC
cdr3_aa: CAISESGTSGSGISYEQYF

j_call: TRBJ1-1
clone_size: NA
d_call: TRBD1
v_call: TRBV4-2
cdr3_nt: TGTGCCAGCAGCCAAGAACCGGGGACAGGCATGAACACTGAAGCTTTCTTT
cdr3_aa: CASSQEPGTGMNTEAFF

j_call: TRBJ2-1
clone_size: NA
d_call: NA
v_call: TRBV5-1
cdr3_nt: TGCGCCAGCAGAGAAAACAGGGCCGGGCAGTTCTTC
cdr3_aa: CASRENRAGQFF

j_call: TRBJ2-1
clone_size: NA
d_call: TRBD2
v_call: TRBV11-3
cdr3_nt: TGTGCCAGCAGCTTGGCGGGAGAGGGCTACAATGAGCAGTTCTTC
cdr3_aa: CASSLAGEGYNEQFF

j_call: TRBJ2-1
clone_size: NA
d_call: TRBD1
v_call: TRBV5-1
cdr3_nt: TGCGCCAGCAGCGTGCCGGGACAGGGTGGGAATGAGCAGTTCTTC
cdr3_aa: CASSVPGQGGNEQFF

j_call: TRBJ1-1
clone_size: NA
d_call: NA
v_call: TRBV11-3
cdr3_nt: TGTGCCAGCAGCTTAGATCAAGGGGCTGAAGCTTTCTTT
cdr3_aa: CASSLDQGAEAFF

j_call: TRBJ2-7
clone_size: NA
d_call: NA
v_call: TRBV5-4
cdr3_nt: TGTGCCAGCAGCTCCAACAGGGCCGAGCAGTACTTC
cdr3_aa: CASSSNRAEQYF

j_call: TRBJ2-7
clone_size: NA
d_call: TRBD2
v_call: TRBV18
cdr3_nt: TGTGCCAGCTCATCCGGACTAGCGGGAGTTAGCTACGAGCAGTACTTC
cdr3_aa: CASSSGLAGVSYEQYF

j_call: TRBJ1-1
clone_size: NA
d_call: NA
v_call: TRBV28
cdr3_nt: TGTGCCAGCCTGCCTTCCAGATGGGGCACTGAAGCTTTCTTT
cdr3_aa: CASLPSRWGTEAFF

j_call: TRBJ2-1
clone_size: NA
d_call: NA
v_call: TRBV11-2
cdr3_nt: TGTGCCAGCAGTTTCGGTAGGAATGAGCAGTTCTTC
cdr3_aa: CASSFGRNEQFF

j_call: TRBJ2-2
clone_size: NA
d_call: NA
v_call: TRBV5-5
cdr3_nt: TGTGCCAGCAGCATACAGGGAGTGGCCGGGGAGCTGTTTTTT
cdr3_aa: CASSIQGVAGELFF

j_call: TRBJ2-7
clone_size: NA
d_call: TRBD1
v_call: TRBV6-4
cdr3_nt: TGTGCCAGCAAAGTAGTCGTTCCGCCCTACAAAGGGGGCCGCGAGCAGTACTTC
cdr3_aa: CASKVVVPPYKGGREQYF

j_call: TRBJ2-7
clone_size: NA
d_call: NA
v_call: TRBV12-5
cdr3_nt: TGTGCTAGTGGTTTGGGCCGGGACTCTTCTACCCACGAGCAGTACTTC
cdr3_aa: CASGLGRDSSTHEQYF

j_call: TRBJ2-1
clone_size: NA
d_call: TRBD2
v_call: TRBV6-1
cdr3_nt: TGTGCCACGCGGACTAGCGGGACCTACAATGAGCAGTTCTTC
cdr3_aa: CATRTSGTYNEQFF

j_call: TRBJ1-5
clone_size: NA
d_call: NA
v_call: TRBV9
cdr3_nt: TGTGCCAGCAGCGTAGAGGGTACCCGCAATCAGCCCCAGCATTTT
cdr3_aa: CASSVEGTRNQPQHF

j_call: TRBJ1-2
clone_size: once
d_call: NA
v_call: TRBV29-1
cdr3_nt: TGCAGCGTTGAAGAGGACCGAGGACAGTTTGGTGGCTACACCTTC
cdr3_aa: CSVEEDRGQFGGYTF

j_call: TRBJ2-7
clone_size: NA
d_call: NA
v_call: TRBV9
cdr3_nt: TGTGCCAGCAGCGTAGACGTTAGCGGCTACGAGCAGTACTTC
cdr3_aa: CASSVDVSGYEQYF

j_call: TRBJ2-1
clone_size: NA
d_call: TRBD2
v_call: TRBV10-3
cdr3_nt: TGTGCCATCAGTCGACTAGCGGGGGGGGATGAGCAGTTCTTC
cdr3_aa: CAISRLAGGDEQFF